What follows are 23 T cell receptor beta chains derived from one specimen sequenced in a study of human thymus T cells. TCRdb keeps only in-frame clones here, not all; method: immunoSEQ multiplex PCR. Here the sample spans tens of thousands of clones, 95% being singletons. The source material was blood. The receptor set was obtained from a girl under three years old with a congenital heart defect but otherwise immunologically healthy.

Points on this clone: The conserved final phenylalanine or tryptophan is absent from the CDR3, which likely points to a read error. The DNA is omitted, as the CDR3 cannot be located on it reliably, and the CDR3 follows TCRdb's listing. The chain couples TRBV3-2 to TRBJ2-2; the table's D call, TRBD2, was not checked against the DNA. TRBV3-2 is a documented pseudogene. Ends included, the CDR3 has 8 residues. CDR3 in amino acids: CASFHLNL.

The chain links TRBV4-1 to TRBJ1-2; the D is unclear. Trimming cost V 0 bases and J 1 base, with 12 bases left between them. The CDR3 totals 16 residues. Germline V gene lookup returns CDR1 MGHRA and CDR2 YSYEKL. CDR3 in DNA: TGCGCCAGCAGCCAAGATCAGCGGTGGCTTAACTATGGCTACACCTTC. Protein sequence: CASSQDQRWLNYGYTF.

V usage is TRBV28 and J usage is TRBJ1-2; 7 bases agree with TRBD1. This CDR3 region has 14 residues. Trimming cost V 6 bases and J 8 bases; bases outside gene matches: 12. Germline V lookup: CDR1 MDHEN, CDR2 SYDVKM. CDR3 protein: CASSLSGGVRGYTF. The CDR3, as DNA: TGTGCCAGCAGCCTGTCAGGGGGTGTTCGGGGCTACACCTTC.

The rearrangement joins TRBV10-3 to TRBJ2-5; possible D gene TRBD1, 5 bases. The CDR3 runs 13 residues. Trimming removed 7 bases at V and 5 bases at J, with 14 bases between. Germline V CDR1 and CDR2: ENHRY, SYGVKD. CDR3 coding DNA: TGTGCCATCATGGGGCGAATAGGGGAGACCCAGTACTTC. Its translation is CAIMGRIGETQYF.

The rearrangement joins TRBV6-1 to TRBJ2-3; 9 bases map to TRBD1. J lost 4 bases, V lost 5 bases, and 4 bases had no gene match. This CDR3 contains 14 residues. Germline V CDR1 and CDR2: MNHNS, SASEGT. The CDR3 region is CASSPGTGSDTQYF. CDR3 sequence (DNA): TGTGCCAGCAGTCCCGGGACAGGGTCAGATACGCAGTATTTT.

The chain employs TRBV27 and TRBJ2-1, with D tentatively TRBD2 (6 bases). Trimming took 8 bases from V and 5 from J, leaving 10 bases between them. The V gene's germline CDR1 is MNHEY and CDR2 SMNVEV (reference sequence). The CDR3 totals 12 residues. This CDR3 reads CASGTGDNEQFF. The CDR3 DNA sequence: TGTGCCAGCGGAACGGGGGACAATGAGCAGTTCTTC.

This CDR3 reads CASSISLTYEQYF. The CDR3 bases are TGTGCCAGTAGTATAAGCTTAACCTACGAGCAGTACTTC. The rearrangement joins TRBV19 to TRBJ2-7; D call uncertain. The CDR3 is 13 amino acids. V dropped 2 bases and J dropped 2 bases, with 7 bases sitting between them. From germline, CDR1 is LNHDA and CDR2 SQIVND (reference sequence). The whole variable domain, filled in from reference TRBV19 and TRBJ2-7, reads DGGITQSPKYLFRKEGQNVTLSCEQNLNHDAMYWYRQDPGQGLRLIYYSQIVNDFQKGDIAEGYSVSREKKESFPLTVTSAQKNPTAFYLCASSISLTYEQYFGPGTRLTVT.

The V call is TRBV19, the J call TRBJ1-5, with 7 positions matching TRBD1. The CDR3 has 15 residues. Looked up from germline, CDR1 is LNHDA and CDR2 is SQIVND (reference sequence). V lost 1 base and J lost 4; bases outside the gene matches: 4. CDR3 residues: CASSIVAGGNQPQHF. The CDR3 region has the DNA TGTGCCAGTAGTATAGTGGCAGGGGGAAATCAGCCCCAGCATTTT. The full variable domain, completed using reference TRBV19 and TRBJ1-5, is DGGITQSPKYLFRKEGQNVTLSCEQNLNHDAMYWYRQDPGQGLRLIYYSQIVNDFQKGDIAEGYSVSREKKESFPLTVTSAQKNPTAFYLCASSIVAGGNQPQHFGDGTRLSIL.

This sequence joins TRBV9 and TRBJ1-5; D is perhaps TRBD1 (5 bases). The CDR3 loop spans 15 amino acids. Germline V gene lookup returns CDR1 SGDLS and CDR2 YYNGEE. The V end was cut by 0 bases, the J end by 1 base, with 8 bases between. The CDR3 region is CASSVDGGSNQPQHF. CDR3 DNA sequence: TGTGCCAGCAGCGTAGATGGGGGAAGCAATCAGCCCCAGCATTTT.

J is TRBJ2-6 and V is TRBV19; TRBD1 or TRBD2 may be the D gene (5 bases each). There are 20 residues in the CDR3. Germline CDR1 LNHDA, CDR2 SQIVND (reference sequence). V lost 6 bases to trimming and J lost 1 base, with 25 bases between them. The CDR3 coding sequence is TGTGCCAGTAGGACTAAACCCATACAGGAATCTCCTTCTGGGGCCAACGTCCTGACTTTC. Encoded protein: CASRTKPIQESPSGANVLTF.

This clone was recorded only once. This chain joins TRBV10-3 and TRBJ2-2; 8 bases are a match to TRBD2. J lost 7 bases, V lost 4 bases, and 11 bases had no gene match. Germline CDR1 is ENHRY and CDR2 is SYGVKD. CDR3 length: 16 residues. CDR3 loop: CAISGPPGGPYGELFF. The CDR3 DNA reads TGTGCCATCAGTGGCCCCCCGGGAGGGCCGTACGGGGAGCTGTTTTTT.

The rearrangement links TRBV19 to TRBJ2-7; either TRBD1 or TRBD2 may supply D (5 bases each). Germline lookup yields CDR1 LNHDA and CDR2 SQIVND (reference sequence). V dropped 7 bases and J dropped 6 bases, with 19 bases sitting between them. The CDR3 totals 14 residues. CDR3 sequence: CASTNTGTLGEQYF. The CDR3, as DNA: TGTGCCAGTACCAATACCGGGACGCTAGGCGAGCAGTACTTC.

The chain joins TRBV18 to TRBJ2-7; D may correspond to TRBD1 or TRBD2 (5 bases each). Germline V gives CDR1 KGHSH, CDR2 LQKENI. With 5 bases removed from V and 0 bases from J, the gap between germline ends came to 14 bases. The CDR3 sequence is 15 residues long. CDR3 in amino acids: CASSSRGDSSYEQYF. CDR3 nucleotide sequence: TGTGCCAGCTCATCGAGGGGAGACAGCTCCTACGAGCAGTACTTC.

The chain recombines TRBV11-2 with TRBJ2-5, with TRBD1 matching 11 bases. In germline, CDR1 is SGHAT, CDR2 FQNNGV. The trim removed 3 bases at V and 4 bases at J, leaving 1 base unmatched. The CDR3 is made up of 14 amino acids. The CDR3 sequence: CASSFGTGGETQYF. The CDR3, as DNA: TGTGCCAGCAGCTTCGGGACAGGGGGAGAGACCCAGTACTTC. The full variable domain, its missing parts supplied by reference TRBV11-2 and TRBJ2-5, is EAGVAQSPRYKIIEKRQSVAFWCNPISGHATLYWYQQILGQGPKLLIQFQNNGVVDDSQLPKDRFSAERLKGVDSTLKIQPAKLEDSAVYLCASSFGTGGETQYFGPGTRLLVL.

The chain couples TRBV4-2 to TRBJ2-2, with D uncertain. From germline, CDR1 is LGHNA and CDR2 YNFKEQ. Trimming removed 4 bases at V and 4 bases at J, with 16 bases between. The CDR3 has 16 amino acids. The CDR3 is CASSPPKGFGTGELFF. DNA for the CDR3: TGTGCCAGCAGCCCCCCCAAGGGCTTTGGCACCGGGGAGCTGTTTTTT.

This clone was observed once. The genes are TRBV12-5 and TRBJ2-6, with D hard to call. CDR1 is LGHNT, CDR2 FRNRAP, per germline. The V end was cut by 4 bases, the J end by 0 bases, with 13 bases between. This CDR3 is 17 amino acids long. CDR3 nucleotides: TGTGCTAGTGGTTCCCGACGGTATAGCTCTGGGGCCAACGTCCTGACTTTC. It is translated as CASGSRRYSSGANVLTF.

In nucleotides, the CDR3 is TGCAGCGTTGAAGGCTGGACAGGGGGCCCAGATACGCAGTATTTT. It encodes CSVEGWTGGPDTQYF. V and J are TRBV29-1 and TRBJ2-3; 11 bases line up with TRBD1. Germline V CDR1 and CDR2: SQVTM, ANQGSEA. V was clipped by 1 base and J by 4 bases; unmatched bases: 4. CDR3 size: 15 residues.

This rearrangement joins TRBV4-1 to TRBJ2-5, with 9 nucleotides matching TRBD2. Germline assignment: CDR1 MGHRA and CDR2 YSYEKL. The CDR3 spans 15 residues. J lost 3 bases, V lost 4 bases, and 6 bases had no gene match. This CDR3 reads CASSLTGLAKETQYF. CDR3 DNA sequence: TGCGCCAGCAGCCTGACCGGACTAGCGAAAGAGACCCAGTACTTC.

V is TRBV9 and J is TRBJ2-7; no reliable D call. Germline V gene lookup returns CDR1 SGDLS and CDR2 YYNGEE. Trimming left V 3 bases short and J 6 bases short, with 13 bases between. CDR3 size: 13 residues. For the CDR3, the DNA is TGTGCCAGCAGCGATTCCGATCGGAGCGAGCAGTACTTC. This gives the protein CASSDSDRSEQYF.

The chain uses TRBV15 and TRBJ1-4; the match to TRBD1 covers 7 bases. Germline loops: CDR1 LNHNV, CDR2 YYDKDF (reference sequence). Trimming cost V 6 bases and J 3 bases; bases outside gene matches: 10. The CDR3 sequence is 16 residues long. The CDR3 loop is CATRTIRGTANEKLFF. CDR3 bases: TGTGCCACCAGGACAATACGGGGGACAGCTAATGAAAAACTGTTTTTT.

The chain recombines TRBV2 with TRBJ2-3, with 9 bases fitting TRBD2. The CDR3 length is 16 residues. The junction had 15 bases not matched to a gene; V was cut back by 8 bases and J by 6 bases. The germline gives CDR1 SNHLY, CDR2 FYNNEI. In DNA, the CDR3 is TGTGCCAGCTGCGATCATAGCGGGAGATGGGGGGATACGCAGTATTTT. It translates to CASCDHSGRWGDTQYF.

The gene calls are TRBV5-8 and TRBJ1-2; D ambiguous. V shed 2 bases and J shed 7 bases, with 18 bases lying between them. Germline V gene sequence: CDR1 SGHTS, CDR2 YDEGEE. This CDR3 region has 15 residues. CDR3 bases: TGTGCCAGCAGCTTAATCAACCATGCTCACGGTGGCTACACCTTC. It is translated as CASSLINHAHGGYTF.

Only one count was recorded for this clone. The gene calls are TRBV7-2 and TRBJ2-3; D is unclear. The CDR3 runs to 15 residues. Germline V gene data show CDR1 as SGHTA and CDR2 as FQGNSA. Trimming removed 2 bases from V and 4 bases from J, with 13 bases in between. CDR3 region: CASSLNILSADTQYF. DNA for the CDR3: TGTGCCAGCAGCTTAAACATTCTCAGCGCAGATACGCAGTATTTT.